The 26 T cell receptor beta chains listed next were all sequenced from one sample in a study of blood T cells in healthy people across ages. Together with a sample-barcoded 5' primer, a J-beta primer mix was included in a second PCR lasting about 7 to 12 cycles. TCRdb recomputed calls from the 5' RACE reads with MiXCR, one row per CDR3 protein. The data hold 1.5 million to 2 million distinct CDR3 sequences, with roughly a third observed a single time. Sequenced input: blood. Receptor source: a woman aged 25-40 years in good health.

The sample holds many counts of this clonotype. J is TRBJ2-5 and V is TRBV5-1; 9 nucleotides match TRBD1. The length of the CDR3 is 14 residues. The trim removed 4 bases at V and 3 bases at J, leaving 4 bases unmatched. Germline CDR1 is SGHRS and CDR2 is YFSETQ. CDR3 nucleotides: TGCGCCAGCAGCCAGGACAGGGGAAAAGAGACCCAGTACTTC. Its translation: CASSQDRGKETQYF.

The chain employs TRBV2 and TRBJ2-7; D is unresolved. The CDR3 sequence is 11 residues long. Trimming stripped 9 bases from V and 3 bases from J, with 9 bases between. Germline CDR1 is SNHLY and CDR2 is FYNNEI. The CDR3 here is CASGINYEQYF. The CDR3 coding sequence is TGTGCCAGTGGGATCAACTACGAGCAGTACTTC. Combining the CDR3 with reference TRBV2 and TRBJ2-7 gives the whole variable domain EPEVTQTPSHQVTQMGQEVILRCVPISNHLYFYWYRQILGQKVEFLVSFYNNEISEKSEIFDDQFSVERPDGSNFTLKIRSTKLEDSAMYFCASGINYEQYFGPGTRLTVT.

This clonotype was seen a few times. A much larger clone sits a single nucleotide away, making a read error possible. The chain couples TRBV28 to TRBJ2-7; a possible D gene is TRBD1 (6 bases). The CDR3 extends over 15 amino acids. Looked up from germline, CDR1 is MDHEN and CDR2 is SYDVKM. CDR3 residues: CTSSPTGISSYEQYF. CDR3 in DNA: TGTACCAGCAGCCCCACAGGGATTAGCTCCTACGAGCAGTACTTC.

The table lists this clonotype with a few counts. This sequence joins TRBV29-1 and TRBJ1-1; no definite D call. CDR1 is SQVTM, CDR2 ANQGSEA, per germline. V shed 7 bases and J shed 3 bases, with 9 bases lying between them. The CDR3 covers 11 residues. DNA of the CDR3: TGCAGCGGGGCGCAGGACACTGAAGCTTTCTTT. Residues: CSGAQDTEAFF.

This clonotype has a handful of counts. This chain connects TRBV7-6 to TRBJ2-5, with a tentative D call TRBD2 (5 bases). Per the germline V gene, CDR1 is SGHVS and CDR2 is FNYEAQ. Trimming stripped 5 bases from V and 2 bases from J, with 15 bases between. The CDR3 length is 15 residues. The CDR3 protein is CASSEQNPGQETQYF. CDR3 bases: TGTGCCAGCAGCGAGCAAAATCCGGGGCAAGAGACCCAGTACTTC.

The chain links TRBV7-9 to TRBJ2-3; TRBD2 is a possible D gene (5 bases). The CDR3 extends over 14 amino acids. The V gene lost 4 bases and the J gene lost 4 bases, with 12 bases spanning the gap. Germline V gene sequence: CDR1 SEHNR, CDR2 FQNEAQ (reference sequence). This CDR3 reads CASSSGLIADTQYF. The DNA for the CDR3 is TGTGCCAGCAGCTCCGGACTCATCGCAGATACGCAGTATTTT.

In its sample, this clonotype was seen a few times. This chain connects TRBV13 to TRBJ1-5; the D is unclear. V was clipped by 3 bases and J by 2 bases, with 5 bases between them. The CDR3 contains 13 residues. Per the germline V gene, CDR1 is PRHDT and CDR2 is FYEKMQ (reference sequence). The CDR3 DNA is TGTGCCAGCAGCTTTCACGGCAATCAGCCCCAGCATTTT. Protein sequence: CASSFHGNQPQHF. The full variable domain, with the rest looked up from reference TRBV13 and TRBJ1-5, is AAGVIQSPRHLIKEKRETATLKCYPIPRHDTVYWYQQGPGQDPQFLISFYEKMQSDKGSIPDRFSAQQFSDYHSELNMSSLELGDSALYFCASSFHGNQPQHFGDGTRLSIL.

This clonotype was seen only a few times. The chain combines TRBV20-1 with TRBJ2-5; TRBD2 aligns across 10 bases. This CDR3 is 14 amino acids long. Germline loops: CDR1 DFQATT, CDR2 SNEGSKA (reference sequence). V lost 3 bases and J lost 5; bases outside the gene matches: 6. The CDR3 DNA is TGCAGTGCTAGGTCTAGCGGGAGTTTGGAGACCCAGTACTTC. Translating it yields CSARSSGSLETQYF.

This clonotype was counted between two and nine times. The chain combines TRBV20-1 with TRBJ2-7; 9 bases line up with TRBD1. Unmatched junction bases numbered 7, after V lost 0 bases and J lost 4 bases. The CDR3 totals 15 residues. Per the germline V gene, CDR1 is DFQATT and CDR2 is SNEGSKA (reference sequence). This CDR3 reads CSARDGRQGVYEQYF. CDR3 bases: TGCAGTGCTAGAGATGGGAGACAGGGGGTGTACGAGCAGTACTTC.

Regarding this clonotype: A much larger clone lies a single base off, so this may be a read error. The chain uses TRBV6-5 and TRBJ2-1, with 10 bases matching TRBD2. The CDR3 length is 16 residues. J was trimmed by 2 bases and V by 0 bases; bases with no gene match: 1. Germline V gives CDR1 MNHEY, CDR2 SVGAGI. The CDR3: CASSYSLAGAYNEQFF. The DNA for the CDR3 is TGTGCCAGCAGTTACTCTCTAGCGGGAGCCTACAATGAGCAGTTCTTC.

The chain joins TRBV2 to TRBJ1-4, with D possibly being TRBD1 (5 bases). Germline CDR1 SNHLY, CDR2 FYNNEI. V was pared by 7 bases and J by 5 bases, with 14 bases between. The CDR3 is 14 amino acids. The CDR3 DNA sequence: TGTGCCAGCACCGGGACTAGCGGGAATGAAAAACTGTTTTTT. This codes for CASTGTSGNEKLFF.

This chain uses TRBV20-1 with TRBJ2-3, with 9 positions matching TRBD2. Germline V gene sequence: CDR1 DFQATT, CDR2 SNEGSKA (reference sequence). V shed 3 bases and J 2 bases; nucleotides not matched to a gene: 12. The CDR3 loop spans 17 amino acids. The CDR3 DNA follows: TGCAGTGCTAGTCCACCTAGCGGGACCGGTTACACAGATACGCAGTATTTT. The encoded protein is CSASPPSGTGYTDTQYF.

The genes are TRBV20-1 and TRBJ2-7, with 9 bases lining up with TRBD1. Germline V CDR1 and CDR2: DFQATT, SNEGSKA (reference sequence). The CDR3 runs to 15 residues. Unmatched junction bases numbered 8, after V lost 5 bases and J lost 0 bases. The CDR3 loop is CSAGGRTGASYEQYF. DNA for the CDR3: TGCAGTGCTGGAGGAAGGACAGGGGCCTCCTACGAGCAGTACTTC.

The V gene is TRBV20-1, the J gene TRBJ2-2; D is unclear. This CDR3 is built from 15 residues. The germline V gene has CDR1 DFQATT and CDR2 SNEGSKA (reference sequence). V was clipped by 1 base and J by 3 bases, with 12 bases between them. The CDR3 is CSARGSRPDTGELFF. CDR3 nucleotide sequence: TGCAGTGCTAGAGGGTCGAGGCCCGACACCGGGGAGCTGTTTTTT.

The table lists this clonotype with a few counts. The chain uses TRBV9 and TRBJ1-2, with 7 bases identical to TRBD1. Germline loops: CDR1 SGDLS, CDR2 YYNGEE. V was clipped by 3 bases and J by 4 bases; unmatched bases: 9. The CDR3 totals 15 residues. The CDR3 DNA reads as TGTGCCAGCAGCGACCGGGACAGAGATCTCTATGGCTACACCTTC. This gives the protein CASSDRDRDLYGYTF.

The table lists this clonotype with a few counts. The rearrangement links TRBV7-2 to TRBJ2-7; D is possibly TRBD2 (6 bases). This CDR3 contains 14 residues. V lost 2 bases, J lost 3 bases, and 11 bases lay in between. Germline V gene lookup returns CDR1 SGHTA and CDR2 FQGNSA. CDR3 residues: CASSLRETGYEQYF. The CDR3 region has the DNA TGTGCCAGCAGCTTACGGGAGACGGGCTACGAGCAGTACTTC.

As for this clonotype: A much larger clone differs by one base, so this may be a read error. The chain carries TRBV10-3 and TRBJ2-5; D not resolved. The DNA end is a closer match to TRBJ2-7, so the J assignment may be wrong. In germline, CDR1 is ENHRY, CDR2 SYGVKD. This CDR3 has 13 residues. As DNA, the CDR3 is TGTGCCATCAGTGAAAGGCCCAGCCACGAGCAGTACTTC. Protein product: CAISERPSHEQYF.

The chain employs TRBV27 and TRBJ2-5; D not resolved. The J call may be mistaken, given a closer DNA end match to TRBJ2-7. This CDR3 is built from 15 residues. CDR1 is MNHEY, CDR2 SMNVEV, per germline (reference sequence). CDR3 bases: TGTGCCAGCAGTTTATGGTCCAGGCCGATAGACGAGCAGTACTTC. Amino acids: CASSLWSRPIDEQYF.

CDR3 residues: CAWSPGGDYGYTF. The CDR3 DNA sequence: TGTGCCTGGAGTCCAGGGGGCGACTATGGCTACACCTTC. The genes are TRBV30 and TRBJ1-2; TRBD1 aligns across 8 bases. Looked up from germline, CDR1 is GTSNPN and CDR2 is SVGIG (reference sequence). The CDR3 has 13 amino acids. Germline trimming cut 2 bases from V and 3 bases from J; bases unmatched to any gene: 2.

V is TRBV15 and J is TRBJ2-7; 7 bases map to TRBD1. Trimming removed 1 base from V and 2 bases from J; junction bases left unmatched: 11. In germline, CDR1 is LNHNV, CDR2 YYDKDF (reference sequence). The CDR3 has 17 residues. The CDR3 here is CATSRGPGQTITYEQYF. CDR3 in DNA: TGTGCCACCAGCAGAGGTCCGGGACAGACAATAACCTACGAGCAGTACTTC.

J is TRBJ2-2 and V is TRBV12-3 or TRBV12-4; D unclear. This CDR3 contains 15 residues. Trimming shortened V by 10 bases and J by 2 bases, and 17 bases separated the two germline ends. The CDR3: CATKPTLYNTGELFF. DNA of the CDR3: TGTGCCACCAAACCGACCCTGTATAACACCGGGGAGCTGTTTTTT.

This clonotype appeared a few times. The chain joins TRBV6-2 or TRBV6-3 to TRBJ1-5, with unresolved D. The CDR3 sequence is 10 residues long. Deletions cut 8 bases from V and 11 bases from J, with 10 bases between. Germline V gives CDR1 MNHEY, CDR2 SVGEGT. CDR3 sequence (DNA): TGTGCCAGCGGAGCCCCAACCCAGCATTTT. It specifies CASGAPTQHF.

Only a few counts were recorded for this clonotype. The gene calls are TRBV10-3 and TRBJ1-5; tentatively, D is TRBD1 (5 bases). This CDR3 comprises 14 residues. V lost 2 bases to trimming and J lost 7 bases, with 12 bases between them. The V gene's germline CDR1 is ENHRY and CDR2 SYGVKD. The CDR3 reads CAISEDRLGQPQHF. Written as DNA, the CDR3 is TGTGCCATCAGTGAGGACAGACTTGGCCAGCCCCAGCATTTT.

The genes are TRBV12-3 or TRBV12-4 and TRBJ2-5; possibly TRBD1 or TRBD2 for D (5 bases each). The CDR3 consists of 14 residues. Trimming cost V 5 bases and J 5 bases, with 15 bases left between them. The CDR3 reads CASSTGPFRETQYF. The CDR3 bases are TGTGCCAGCAGTACGGGACCTTTTAGGGAGACCCAGTACTTC.

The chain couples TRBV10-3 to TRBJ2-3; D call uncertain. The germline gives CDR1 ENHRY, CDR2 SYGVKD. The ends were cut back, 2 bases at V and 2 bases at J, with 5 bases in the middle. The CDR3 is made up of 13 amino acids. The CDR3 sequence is CAISERYTDTQYF. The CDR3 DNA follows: TGTGCCATCAGTGAGCGCTACACAGATACGCAGTATTTT.

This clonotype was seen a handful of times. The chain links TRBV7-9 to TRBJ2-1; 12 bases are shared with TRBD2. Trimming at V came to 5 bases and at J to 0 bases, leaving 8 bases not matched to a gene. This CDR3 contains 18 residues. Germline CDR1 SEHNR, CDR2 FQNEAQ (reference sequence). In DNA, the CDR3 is TGTGCCAGCAGCCCGGCGACTAGCGGGGGACCCTCCTACAATGAGCAGTTCTTC. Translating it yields CASSPATSGGPSYNEQFF.